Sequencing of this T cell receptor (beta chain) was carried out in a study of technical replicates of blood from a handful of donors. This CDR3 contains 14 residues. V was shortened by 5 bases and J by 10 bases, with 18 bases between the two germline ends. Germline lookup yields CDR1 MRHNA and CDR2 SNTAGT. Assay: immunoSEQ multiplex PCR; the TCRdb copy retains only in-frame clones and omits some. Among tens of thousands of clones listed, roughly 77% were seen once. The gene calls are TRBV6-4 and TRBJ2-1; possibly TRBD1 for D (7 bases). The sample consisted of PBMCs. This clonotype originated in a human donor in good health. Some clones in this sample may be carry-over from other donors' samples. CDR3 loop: CASSSTGEVREQFF. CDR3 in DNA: TGTGCCAGCAGTAGCACAGGGGAGGTCAGGGAGCAGTTCTTC.